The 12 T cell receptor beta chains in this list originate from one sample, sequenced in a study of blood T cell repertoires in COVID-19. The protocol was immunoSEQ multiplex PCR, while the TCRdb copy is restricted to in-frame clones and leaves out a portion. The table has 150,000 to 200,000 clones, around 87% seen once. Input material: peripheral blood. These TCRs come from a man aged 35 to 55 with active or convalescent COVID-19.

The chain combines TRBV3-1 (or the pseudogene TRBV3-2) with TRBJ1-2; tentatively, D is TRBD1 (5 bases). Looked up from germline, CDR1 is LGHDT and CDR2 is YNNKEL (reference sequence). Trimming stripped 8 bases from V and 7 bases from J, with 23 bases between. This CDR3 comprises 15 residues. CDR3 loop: CASGRAGRGEIGYTF. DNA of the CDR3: TGTGCCAGCGGAAGGGCCGGGAGAGGGGAAATTGGCTACACCTTC.

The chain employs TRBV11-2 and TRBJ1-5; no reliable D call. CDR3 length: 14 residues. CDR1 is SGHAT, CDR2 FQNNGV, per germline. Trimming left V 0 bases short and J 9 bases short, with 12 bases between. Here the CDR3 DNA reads TGTGCCAGCAGCTTAGAGGCCGGACTAGGGCCCCAGCATTTT. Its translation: CASSLEAGLGPQHF.

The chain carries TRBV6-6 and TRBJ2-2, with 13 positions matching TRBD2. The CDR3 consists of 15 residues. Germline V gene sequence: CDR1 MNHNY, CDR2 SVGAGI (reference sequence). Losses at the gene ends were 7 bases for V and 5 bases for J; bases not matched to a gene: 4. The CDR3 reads CASTPGLAGTGELFF. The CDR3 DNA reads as TGTGCCAGCACCCCGGGACTAGCGGGGACCGGGGAGCTGTTTTTT.

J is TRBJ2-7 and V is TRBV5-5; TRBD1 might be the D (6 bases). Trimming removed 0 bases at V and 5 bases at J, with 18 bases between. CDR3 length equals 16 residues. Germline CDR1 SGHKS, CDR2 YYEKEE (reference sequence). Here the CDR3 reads CASSLVWQGFINEQYF. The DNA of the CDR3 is TGTGCCAGCAGCTTGGTGTGGCAGGGGTTTATCAACGAGCAGTACTTC.

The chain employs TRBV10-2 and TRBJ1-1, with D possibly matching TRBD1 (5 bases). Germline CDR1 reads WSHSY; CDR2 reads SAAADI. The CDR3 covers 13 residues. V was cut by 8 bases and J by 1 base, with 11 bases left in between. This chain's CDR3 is CASGGIGNTEAFF. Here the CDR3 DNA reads TGCGCCAGCGGGGGGATCGGGAACACTGAAGCTTTCTTT.

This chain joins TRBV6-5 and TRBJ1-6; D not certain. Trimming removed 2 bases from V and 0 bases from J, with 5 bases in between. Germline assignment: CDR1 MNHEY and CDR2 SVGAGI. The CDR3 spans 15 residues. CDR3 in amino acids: CASSYRSSYNSPLHF. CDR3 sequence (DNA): TGTGCCAGCAGTTACAGGAGCTCCTATAATTCACCCCTCCACTTT.

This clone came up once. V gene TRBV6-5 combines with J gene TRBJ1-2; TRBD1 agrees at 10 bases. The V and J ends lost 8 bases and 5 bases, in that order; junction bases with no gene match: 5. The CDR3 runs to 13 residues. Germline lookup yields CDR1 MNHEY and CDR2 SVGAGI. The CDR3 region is CASQRTGGYGYTF. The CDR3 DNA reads TGTGCCAGCCAAAGGACAGGGGGTTATGGCTACACCTTC.

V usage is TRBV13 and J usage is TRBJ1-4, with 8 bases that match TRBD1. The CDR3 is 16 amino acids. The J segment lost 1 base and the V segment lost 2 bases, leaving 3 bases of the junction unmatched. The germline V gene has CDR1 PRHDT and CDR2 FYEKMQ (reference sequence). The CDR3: CASSLQGARTNEKLFF. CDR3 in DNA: TGTGCCAGCAGCTTACAGGGGGCTAGAACTAATGAAAAACTGTTTTTT.

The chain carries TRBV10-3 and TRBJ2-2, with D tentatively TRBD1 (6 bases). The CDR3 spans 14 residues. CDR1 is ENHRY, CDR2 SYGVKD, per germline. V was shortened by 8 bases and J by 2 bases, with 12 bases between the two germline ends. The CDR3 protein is CAISEGVNTGELFF. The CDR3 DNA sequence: TGTGCCATCTCAGAGGGGGTTAACACCGGGGAGCTGTTTTTT.

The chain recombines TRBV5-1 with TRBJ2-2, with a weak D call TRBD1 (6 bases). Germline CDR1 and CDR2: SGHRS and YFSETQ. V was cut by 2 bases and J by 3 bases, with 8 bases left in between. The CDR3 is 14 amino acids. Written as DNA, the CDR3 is TGCGCCAGCAGCTTTCGGACAGACACCGGGGAGCTGTTTTTT. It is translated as CASSFRTDTGELFF. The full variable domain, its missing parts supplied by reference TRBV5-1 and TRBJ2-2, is KAGVTQTPRYLIKTRGQQVTLSCSPISGHRSVSWYQQTPGQGLQFLFEYFSETQRNKGNFPGRFSGRQFSNSRSEMNVSTLELGDSALYLCASSFRTDTGELFFGEGSRLTVL.

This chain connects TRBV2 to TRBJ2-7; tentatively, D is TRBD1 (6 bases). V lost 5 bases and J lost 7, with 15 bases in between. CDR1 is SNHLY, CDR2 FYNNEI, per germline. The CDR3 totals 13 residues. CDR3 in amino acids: CASSFSTGREQYF. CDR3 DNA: TGTGCCAGCAGTTTTTCGACAGGTAGGGAGCAGTACTTC.

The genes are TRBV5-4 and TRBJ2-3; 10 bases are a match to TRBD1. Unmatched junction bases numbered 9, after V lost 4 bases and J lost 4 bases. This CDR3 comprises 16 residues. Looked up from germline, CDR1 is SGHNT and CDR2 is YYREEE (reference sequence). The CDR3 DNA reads TGTGCCAGCAGCGGGACCGGGACAGGGGCAGCAGATACGCAGTATTTT. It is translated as CASSGTGTGAADTQYF.